This is a list of T cell receptor beta chains from one sample in a study of Graves' ophthalmopathy and Graves' hyperthyroidism. TCRdb itself ran the multiplex PCR reads through MiXCR, one entry per CDR3 protein. In the table there are 500,000 to 700,000 distinct CDR3 sequences, about 20% of which are singletons. Sequenced material: peripheral blood. Receptors originate from a woman aged 18-35 years with stable Graves' hyperthyroidism. Some clones in this sample may be carry-over from other donors' samples. CDR3s include the opening cysteine and the closing phenylalanine or tryptophan.

V gene	J gene	CDR3 protein
TRBV28	TRBJ1-2	CASSSPGGQGGGVGVGYTF
TRBV28	TRBJ1-5	CASSSYSLGDPNQPQHF
TRBV6-1	TRBJ2-6	CASIDVGVTGANVLTF
TRBV6-4	TRBJ1-2	CASSETGRVDYGYTF
TRBV20-1	TRBJ1-2	CSAPTGLYGYTF
TRBV20-1	TRBJ2-7	CSAREVGGYEQYF
TRBV6-5	TRBJ1-6	CASSYSGDNSPLHF
TRBV20-1	TRBJ1-5	CSARDGGGPLSQPQHF
TRBV30	TRBJ1-3	CAWGLGQVGNTIYF
TRBV7-2	TRBJ2-5	CASSPHGTGETQYF
TRBV3-1	TRBJ1-5	CASSQDTRNQPQHF
TRBV18	TRBJ2-5	CASSPGLSETQYF
TRBV28	TRBJ1-2	CASRKGQGRGYTF
TRBV12-3/TRBV12-4	TRBJ1-3	CASSPRPSGNTIYF
TRBV12-3/TRBV12-4	TRBJ1-1	CASRVSRRNTEAFF
TRBV6-2/TRBV6-3	TRBJ1-1	CASSLQGPTEAFF